These T cell receptor beta chains were read from a single sample in a study of OX40 agonist ivuxolimab in advanced cancers. Profiled with immunoSEQ multiplex PCR; TCRdb holds only in-frame clones, not every one. The top ten clones hold 1.3% of a sample with fewer than 90,000 clones, around 87% of them seen once. The sequencing used CD4+ or CD8+ T cells sorted from blood, collected in a trial of the OX40 agonist ivuxolimab. These receptors were collected from an adult with an advanced solid tumor such as melanoma, head and neck, liver or kidney cancer. CDR3s leave out the opening cysteine and the closing phenylalanine or tryptophan. A D gene is named only where the DNA matches it firmly.

CDR3 length	V gene	J gene	D gene	CDR3 protein
9	TRBV7-2	TRBJ2-1	NA	ASSKGYEQF
13	TRBV7-2	TRBJ2-3	NA	ASSFMSRNTDTQY
11	TRBV5-1	TRBJ1-1	NA	ASSFSPNTEAF
14	TRBV10-3	TRBJ1-3	NA	AISESRVISGNTIY
12	TRBV7-9	TRBJ1-2	NA	ASSLGKANYGYT
11	TRBV6-1	TRBJ1-2	NA	ASSGGPGYGYT
13	TRBV6-1	TRBJ2-7	TRBD1	ASSEVGQGPLEQY
12	TRBV28	TRBJ2-3	TRBD2	ASSYSGGTDTQY
12	TRBV30	TRBJ1-5	NA	AWSSGYVSQPQH
12	TRBV6-5	TRBJ2-1	NA	ASSSSGGAGEQF
13	TRBV30	TRBJ2-5	TRBD1	AWSVELAGGETQY
12	TRBV7-9	TRBJ2-1	NA	ASSLTLSYNEQF
13	TRBV11-2	TRBJ2-3	TRBD2	ASSAAGLSTDTQY
11	TRBV4-2	TRBJ2-1	NA	ASSLVQYNEQF
12	TRBV4-1	TRBJ2-7	NA	ASSPAGSSYEQY
12	TRBV30	TRBJ1-1	NA	AWSVGLANTEAF
11	TRBV6-1	TRBJ1-1	NA	ASSIEGGTEAF
16	TRBV7-9	TRBJ2-5	TRBD1	ASSSPTWTGGLQETQY
14	TRBV7-2	TRBJ2-7	TRBD1	ASSLVRGTGGYEQY
13	TRBV11-2	TRBJ2-7	NA	ASSLARGDSYEQY
11	TRBV6-6	TRBJ2-2	TRBD1	ASRQGYTGELF
12	TRBV6-5	TRBJ2-7	NA	ASSYAGTINEQY